This TCR beta chain was sequenced during a study of shared clonotypes between healthy human individuals. Deep was the level used in running the assay. Authors' methods: Filtering was not the same, since immunoSEQ gave junction-only sequences without quality scores. Sequencing used immunoSEQ multiplex PCR; TCRdb keeps in-frame clones, though not all of them. V and J calls and clone size follow that table, whereas D and trimming were derived from the DNA. The sample includes 1,400,000 or so clones, around 98.5% of them seen just once. The receptor was derived from a young man in good health. The sequenced sample was naive CD4+ T cells sorted from blood. Subset here: CD45RA+ positively selected.

CDR3 sequence reads: CASSSRHSYEQYF. The CDR3 DNA sequence: TGTGCCAGCAGCTCACGACACTCCTACGAGCAGTACTTC. The chain carries TRBV11-3 and TRBJ2-7; D remains ambiguous. This CDR3 region has 13 residues. CDR1 and CDR2 (germline): SGHNT, YENEEA. The V and J ends lost 4 bases and 0 bases respectively, with 7 bases between them. The full variable domain, with the rest looked up from reference TRBV11-3 and TRBJ2-7, is EAGVVQSPRYKIIEKKQPVAFWCNPISGHNTLYWYLQNLGQGPELLIRYENEEAVDDSQLPKDRFSAERLKGVDSTLKIQPAELGDSAVYLCASSSRHSYEQYFGPGTRLTVT.